This is a list of T cell receptor beta chains from one sample in a study of early T cells in non-severe SARS-CoV-2 infection. Each CDR3 protein gets one entry after TCRdb re-called the 5' RACE reads with MiXCR. The sample has approximately 40,000 distinct CDR3 sequences, 9% to 10% seen once; the top ten hold approximately 12%. Sample: whole blood. Every receptor here comes from an adult who was a healthcare worker with PCR-confirmed SARS-CoV-2 infection or an uninfected control (not recorded which). The CDR3 runs from the conserved cysteine through the conserved F or W. A D gene is named only where the DNA matches it firmly. The size entry is marked missing in some rows and otherwise reads once, few, many or a size class.

CDR3aa	CDR3nt	d_gene	len	v_gene	abundance	j_gene
CAWSEAPRRVTGELFF	TGTGCCTGGAGTGAGGCCCCCCGCCGGGTCACCGGGGAGCTGTTTTTT	.	16	TRBV30	few	TRBJ2-2
CASSLGVKSGGPSETQYF	TGTGCCAGCAGCTTAGGGGTGAAAAGCGGGGGGCCTTCGGAGACCCAGTACTTC	TRBD2	18	TRBV11-2	many	TRBJ2-5
CASSKDRGTSYGYTF	TGTGCCAGCAGCAAGGACAGGGGGACGAGCTATGGCTACACCTTC	TRBD1	15	TRBV5-5	many	TRBJ1-2
CASSNWAVTGGSVEQFF	TGTGCCAGCAGCAATTGGGCGGTGACAGGGGGTAGTGTCGAGCAGTTCTTC	TRBD1	17	TRBV11-3	many	TRBJ2-1
CASSPLRAGKHNEQFF	TGTGCCAGCTCACCATTGAGGGCAGGGAAACACAATGAGCAGTTCTTC	.	16	TRBV18	.	TRBJ2-1
CASSLERGGGYNEQFF	TGTGCCAGCAGCCTGGAGCGGGGGGGCGGCTACAATGAGCAGTTCTTC	TRBD2	16	TRBV4-2	many	TRBJ2-1
CASSPLAGGKETQYF	TGTGCCAGCAGCCCTCTCGCCGGGGGGAAAGAGACCCAGTACTTC	TRBD2	15	TRBV7-3	few	TRBJ2-5
CATSFGQNTGELFF	TGTGCCACCAGCTTCGGACAGAACACCGGGGAGCTGTTTTTT	.	14	TRBV15	.	TRBJ2-2
CASNHVDPQETQYF	TGTGCCAGCAACCACGTGGACCCACAAGAGACCCAGTACTTC	.	14	TRBV6-2/TRBV6-3	many	TRBJ2-5
CSARRDRTDTQYF	TGCAGTGCTAGGCGGGACCGCACAGATACGCAGTATTTT	.	13	TRBV20-1	few	TRBJ2-3
CASSEGAIGVYDTGELFF	TGTGCCAGCAGTGAAGGGGCTATCGGCGTGTATGACACCGGGGAGCTGTTTTTT	.	18	TRBV6-1	.	TRBJ2-2
CASSLLRPMQQSSGNTIYF	TGTGCCAGCAGTTTGTTAAGGCCTATGCAGCAGTCCTCTGGAAACACCATATATTTT	.	19	TRBV12-3/TRBV12-4	few	TRBJ1-3
CASSPTGLAGTDTQYF	TGTGCCAGCAGCCCCACTGGCCTAGCGGGCACAGATACGCAGTATTTT	TRBD2	16	TRBV7-6	few	TRBJ2-3
CASSPKVRTGAYEQYF	TGTGCCAGTAGTCCCAAAGTCCGGACAGGGGCCTACGAGCAGTACTTC	TRBD1	16	TRBV19	many	TRBJ2-7
CASSPTSGGPQETQYF	TGTGCCAGCAGCCCAACTAGCGGGGGGCCTCAAGAGACCCAGTACTTC	TRBD2	16	TRBV3-1	many	TRBJ2-5
CSVGQAGWYGYTF	TGCAGCGTAGGACAGGCAGGGTGGTATGGCTACACCTTC	TRBD1	13	TRBV29-1	.	TRBJ1-2
CASSYASGVGTEAFF	TGTGCCAGCAGTTACGCTTCGGGGGTAGGCACTGAAGCTTTCTTT	.	15	TRBV6-2/TRBV6-3	.	TRBJ1-1
CSVELDRKIDYTF	TGCAGCGTTGAACTTGACAGGAAAATCGACTACACCTTC	.	13	TRBV29-1	few	TRBJ1-2
CASSIDPKGSGELFF	TGTGCCAGTAGTATAGATCCGAAAGGATCGGGGGAGCTGTTTTTT	.	15	TRBV19	few	TRBJ2-2
CASSQEDTQYF	TGTGCCAGCAGCCAAGAAGATACGCAGTATTTT	.	11	TRBV4-2	once	TRBJ2-3
CASSIQVNYGYTF	TGTGCCAGCAGTATACAGGTTAACTATGGCTACACCTTC	.	13	TRBV6-6	many	TRBJ1-2
CASSPSVGGIEQYF	TGTGCCAGCTCACCCTCCGTCGGGGGAATCGAGCAGTACTTC	.	14	TRBV18	few	TRBJ2-7
CASSPGPGAYNSPLHF	TGTGCCAGCAGCCCCGGCCCGGGGGCTTATAATTCACCCCTCCACTTT	.	16	TRBV11-2	few	TRBJ1-6
CASSQLTGFQPQHF	TGTGCCAGCAGTCAATTGACAGGTTTCCAGCCCCAGCATTTT	.	14	TRBV12-3/TRBV12-4	many	TRBJ1-5
CSVETPRGPSSYEQYF	TGCAGCGTTGAAACCCCCAGGGGACCCAGCTCCTACGAGCAGTACTTC	.	16	TRBV29-1	few	TRBJ2-7
CASSWGLDGYTF	TGTGCCAGCAGCTGGGGACTGGATGGCTACACCTTC	.	12	TRBV5-5	many	TRBJ1-2
CASSPRTSYEQYF	TGTGCCAGCAGCCCTCGGACCTCCTACGAGCAGTACTTC	.	13	TRBV9	medium-sized	TRBJ2-7
CASSSPPTGELFF	TGTGCCAGCAGCTCCCCCCCCACCGGGGAGCTGTTTTTT	.	13	TRBV7-2	.	TRBJ2-2
CASRTTSGEQFF	TGTGCCAGTAGGACAACTAGCGGGGAGCAGTTCTTC	TRBD2	12	TRBV19	.	TRBJ2-1
CASSATYGYTF	TGTGCCAGCAGTGCAACCTATGGCTACACCTTC	.	11	TRBV7-9	many	TRBJ1-2
CASSYNRVEQYF	TGTGCCAGCAGCTACAACAGGGTCGAGCAGTACTTC	.	12	TRBV5-6	.	TRBJ2-7
CASSSGLAGSGTDTQYF	TGTGCCAGCAGCTCGGGACTAGCGGGCTCTGGCACAGATACGCAGTATTTT	TRBD2	17	TRBV11-3	many	TRBJ2-3
CASSQAGGNNYGYTF	TGCGCCAGCAGCCAAGCAGGGGGAAATAACTATGGCTACACCTTC	TRBD1	15	TRBV4-3	few	TRBJ1-2
CASSVGTGYEKLFF	TGTGCCAGCAGCGTAGGGACAGGGTACGAAAAACTGTTTTTT	TRBD1	14	TRBV9	.	TRBJ1-4
CASSLTGLEGYTF	TGCGCCAGCAGCTTGACGGGCTTGGAGGGCTACACCTTC	.	13	TRBV5-1	medium-sized	TRBJ1-2
CASSTLAATNEKLFF	TGTGCCAGTAGTACCTTGGCCGCAACTAATGAAAAACTGTTTTTT	.	15	TRBV19	few	TRBJ1-4
CASSLGQGLNSPLHF	TGTGCCAGCAGCTTGGGCCAGGGATTGAATTCACCCCTCCACTTT	.	15	TRBV7-9	few	TRBJ1-6
CSVVTGVTNEKLFF	TGCAGCGTTGTGACAGGGGTCACTAATGAAAAACTGTTTTTT	TRBD1	14	TRBV29-1	many	TRBJ1-4
CSALAGGPNSETQYF	TGCAGTGCTCTAGCGGGGGGGCCGAATTCGGAGACCCAGTACTTC	TRBD2	15	TRBV20-1	many	TRBJ2-5
CASSLDGQSTDTQYF	TGTGCCAGCAGCTTAGATGGGCAGTCCACAGATACGCAGTATTTT	.	15	TRBV11-3	.	TRBJ2-3
CSARDRSKAYEQYF	TGCAGTGCTAGAGATCGTAGCAAGGCCTACGAGCAGTACTTC	.	14	TRBV20-1	few	TRBJ2-7
CASGPSGDTEAFF	TGTGCTAGTGGACCATCAGGGGACACTGAAGCTTTCTTT	.	13	TRBV12-5	many	TRBJ1-1
CASSQDPPGQGTGELFF	TGTGCCAGCAGCCAAGATCCACCGGGACAGGGTACCGGGGAGCTGTTTTTT	TRBD1	17	TRBV4-2	many	TRBJ2-2
CASSQDKAGTDTQYF	TGCGCCAGCAGCCAAGATAAGGCAGGGACAGATACGCAGTATTTT	.	15	TRBV4-3	.	TRBJ2-3
CASSELRDTQYF	TGTGCCAGCAGCGAACTCCGAGATACGCAGTATTTT	.	12	TRBV11-2	.	TRBJ2-3
CASSGNRLNTGELFF	TGTGCCAGCTCTGGGAATAGGCTGAACACCGGGGAGCTGTTTTTT	.	15	TRBV2	many	TRBJ2-2
CATSRQTSAGELFF	TGTGCCACCAGCAGACAAACTAGCGCCGGGGAGCTGTTTTTT	TRBD2	14	TRBV15	many	TRBJ2-2
CASSGGTTKDTQYF	TGTGCCAGCAGCGGAGGGACTACGAAAGATACGCAGTATTTT	TRBD2	14	TRBV9	.	TRBJ2-3
CASSLAGVGTGNEKLFF	TGTGCCAGCAGTTTAGCGGGTGTCGGGACAGGCAATGAAAAACTGTTTTTT	TRBD1	17	TRBV12-3/TRBV12-4	many	TRBJ1-4
CASRPLQAGNEKLFF	TGTGCCAGCAGACCCCTTCAGGCGGGTAATGAAAAACTGTTTTTT	.	15	TRBV7-8	many	TRBJ1-4
CASSIQTGTGYTF	TGTGCCAGTAGTATTCAGACAGGGACCGGCTACACCTTC	TRBD1	13	TRBV19	.	TRBJ1-2